The present T cell receptor (delta chain) was sequenced within a study of Vδ1+ human thymocytes. General study results and limits: In the thymus, TRG and TRD repertoires looked highly polyclonal with Gaussian CDR3 lengths. Unlike peripheral blood Vdelta1+ controls, thymic delta-chain sequences included 20% to 25% Vdelta2 and few Vdelta3.

RNA was extracted from the cells and then reverse transcribed. Pooled V-gene forward primers with one constant-region reverse primer generated the CDR3 amplicons by multiplex PCR. TCRdb used CATT to re-call clones from the multiplex PCR reads. The data contain over 45,000 delta-chain clones, 15% of them singletons. Germline values: CDR1 TSWWSYY, CDR2 QGS. This CDR3 is 26 amino acids long. The J segment lost 0 bases and the V segment lost 2 bases, leaving 34 bases of the junction unmatched. This clone came up a few times. Its antigen is undetermined. This sequence originates from a boy less than two years old who had congenital heart surgery. J is TRDJ1 and V is TRDV1; 9 bases agree with TRDD3. Sequenced sample: Vdelta1+ gamma-delta thymocytes from the thymus. Subset reported: FACS-sorted CD3+ TCRalphabeta- TCRVdelta1+ TCRVdelta2- thymocytes. CDR3 sequence: CALGEGYYLTTSKGHGSGGYTDKLIF. CDR3 nucleotides: TGTGCTCTTGGGGAAGGTTATTATCTAACTACCTCAAAGGGGCATGGGTCTGGGGGATACACCGATAAACTCATCTTT.